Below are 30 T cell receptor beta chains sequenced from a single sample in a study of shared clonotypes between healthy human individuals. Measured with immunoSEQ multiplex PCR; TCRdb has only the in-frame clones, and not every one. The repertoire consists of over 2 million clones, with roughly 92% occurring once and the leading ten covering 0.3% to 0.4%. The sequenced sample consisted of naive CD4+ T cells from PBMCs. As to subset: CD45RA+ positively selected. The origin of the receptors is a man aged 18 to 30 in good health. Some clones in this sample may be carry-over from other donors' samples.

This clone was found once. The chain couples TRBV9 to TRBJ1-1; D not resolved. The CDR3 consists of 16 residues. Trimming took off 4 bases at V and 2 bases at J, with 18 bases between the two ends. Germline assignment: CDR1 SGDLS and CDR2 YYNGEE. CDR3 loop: CASSPPWATLNTEAFF. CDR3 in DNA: TGTGCCAGCAGCCCACCCTGGGCCACCCTCAACACTGAAGCTTTCTTT. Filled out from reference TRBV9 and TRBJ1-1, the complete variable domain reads DSGVTQTPKHLITATGQRVTLRCSPRSGDLSVYWYQQSLDQGLQFLIQYYNGEERAKGNILERFSAQQFPDLHSELNLSSLELGDSALYFCASSPPWATLNTEAFFGQGTRLTVV.

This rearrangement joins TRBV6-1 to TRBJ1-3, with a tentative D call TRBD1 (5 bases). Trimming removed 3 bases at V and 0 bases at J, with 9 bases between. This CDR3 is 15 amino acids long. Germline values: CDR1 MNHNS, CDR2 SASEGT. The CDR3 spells CASSDLTVSGNTIYF. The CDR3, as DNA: TGTGCCAGCAGTGACCTGACAGTCTCTGGAAACACCATATATTTT.

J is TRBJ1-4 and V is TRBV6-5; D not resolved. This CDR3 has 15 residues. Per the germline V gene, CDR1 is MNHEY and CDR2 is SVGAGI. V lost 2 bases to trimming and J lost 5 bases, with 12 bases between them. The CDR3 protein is CASSYRAAENEKLFF. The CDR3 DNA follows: TGTGCCAGCAGTTACAGGGCAGCGGAAAATGAAAAACTGTTTTTT.

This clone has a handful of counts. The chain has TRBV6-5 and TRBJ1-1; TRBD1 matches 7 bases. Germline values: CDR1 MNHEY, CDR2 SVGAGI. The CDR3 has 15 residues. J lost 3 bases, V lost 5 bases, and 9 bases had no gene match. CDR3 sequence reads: CASSRKHRGYTEAFF. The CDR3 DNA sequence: TGTGCCAGCAGTCGGAAACACAGGGGTTACACTGAAGCTTTCTTT.

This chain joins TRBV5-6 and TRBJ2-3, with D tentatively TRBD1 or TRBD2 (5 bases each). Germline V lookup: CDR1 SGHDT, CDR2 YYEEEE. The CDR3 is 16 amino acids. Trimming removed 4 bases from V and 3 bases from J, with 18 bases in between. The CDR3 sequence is CASSEGRGPSTDTQYF. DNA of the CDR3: TGTGCCAGCAGCGAAGGACGGGGACCGTCGACAGATACGCAGTATTTT. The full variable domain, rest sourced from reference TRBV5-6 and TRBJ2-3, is DAGVTQSPTHLIKTRGQQVTLRCSPKSGHDTVSWYQQALGQGPQFIFQYYEEEERQRGNFPDRFSGHQFPNYSSELNVNALLLGDSALYLCASSEGRGPSTDTQYFGPGTRLTVL.

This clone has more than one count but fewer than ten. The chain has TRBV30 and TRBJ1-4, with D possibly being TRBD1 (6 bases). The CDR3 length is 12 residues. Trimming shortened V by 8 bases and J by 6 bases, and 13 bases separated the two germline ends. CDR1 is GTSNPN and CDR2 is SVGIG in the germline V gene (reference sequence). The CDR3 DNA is TGTGCCGGAGACAGGACTGATGAAAAACTGTTTTTT. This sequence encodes CAGDRTDEKLFF.

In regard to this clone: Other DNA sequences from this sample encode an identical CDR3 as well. The CDR3 sequence is CASSLLGANTGELFF. In nucleotides, the CDR3 is TGTGCCAGCAGTTTACTGGGGGCGAACACCGGGGAGCTGTTTTTT. The chain uses TRBV27 and TRBJ2-2; the D gene could be TRBD1 or TRBD2 (5 bases each). The CDR3 spans 15 residues. Between the trimmed V and J ends, which lost 2 bases and 0 bases, there was a span of 7 bases. The germline V gene encodes CDR1 MNHEY and CDR2 SMNVEV (reference sequence).

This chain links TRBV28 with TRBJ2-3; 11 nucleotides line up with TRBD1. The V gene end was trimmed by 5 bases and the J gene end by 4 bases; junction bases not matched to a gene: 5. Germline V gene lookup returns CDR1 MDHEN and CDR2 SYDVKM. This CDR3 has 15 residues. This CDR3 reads CASSTAGQGADTQYF. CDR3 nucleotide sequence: TGTGCCAGCAGTACCGCGGGACAGGGGGCAGATACGCAGTATTTT. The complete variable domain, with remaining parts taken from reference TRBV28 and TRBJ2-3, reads DVKVTQSSRYLVKRTGEKVFLECVQDMDHENMFWYRQDPGLGLRLIYFSYDVKMKEKGDIPEGYSVSREKKERFSLILESASTNQTSMYLCASSTAGQGADTQYFGPGTRLTVL.

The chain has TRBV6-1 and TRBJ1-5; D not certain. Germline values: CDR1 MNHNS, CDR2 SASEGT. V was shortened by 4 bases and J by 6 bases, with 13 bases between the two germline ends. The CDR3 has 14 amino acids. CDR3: CASSGAGLGQPQHF. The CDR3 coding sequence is TGTGCCAGCAGTGGAGCGGGGTTGGGTCAGCCCCAGCATTTT.

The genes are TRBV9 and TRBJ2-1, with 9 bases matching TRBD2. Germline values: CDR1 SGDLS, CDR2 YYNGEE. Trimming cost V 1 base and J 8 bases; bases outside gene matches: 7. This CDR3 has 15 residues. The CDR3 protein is CASSVLGTSLDEQFF. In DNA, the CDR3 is TGTGCCAGCAGCGTATTAGGGACTAGCTTGGATGAGCAGTTCTTC.

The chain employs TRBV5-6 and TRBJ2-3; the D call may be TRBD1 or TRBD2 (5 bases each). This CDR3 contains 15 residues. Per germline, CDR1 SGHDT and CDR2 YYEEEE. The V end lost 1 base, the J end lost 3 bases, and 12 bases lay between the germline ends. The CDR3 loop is CASSLLLGGTDTQYF. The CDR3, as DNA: TGTGCCAGCAGCTTGCTGCTTGGGGGAACAGATACGCAGTATTTT. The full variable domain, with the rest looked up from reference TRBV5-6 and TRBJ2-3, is DAGVTQSPTHLIKTRGQQVTLRCSPKSGHDTVSWYQQALGQGPQFIFQYYEEEERQRGNFPDRFSGHQFPNYSSELNVNALLLGDSALYLCASSLLLGGTDTQYFGPGTRLTVL.

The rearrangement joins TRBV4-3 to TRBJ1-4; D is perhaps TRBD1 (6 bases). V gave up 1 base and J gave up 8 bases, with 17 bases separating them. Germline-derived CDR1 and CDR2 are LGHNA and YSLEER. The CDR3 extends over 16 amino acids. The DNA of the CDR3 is TGCGCCAGCAGCCAAGGAGAACGACAGGCTCGGGAAAAACTGTTTTTT. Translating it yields CASSQGERQAREKLFF.

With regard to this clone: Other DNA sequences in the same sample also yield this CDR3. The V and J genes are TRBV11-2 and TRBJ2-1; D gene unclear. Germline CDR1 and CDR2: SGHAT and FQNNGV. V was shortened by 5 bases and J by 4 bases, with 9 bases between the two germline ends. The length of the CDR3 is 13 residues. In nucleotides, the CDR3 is TGTGCCAGCAGCCCCGCCGTGTACAATGAGCAGTTCTTC. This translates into CASSPAVYNEQFF.

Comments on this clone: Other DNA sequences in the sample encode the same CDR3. The CDR3 nucleotides are TGCGCCAGCAGCCCGAGGACTGGATCCTACAATGAGCAGTTCTTC. Translation gives CASSPRTGSYNEQFF. The genes are TRBV5-1 and TRBJ2-1; weak D call: TRBD2 (5 bases). V dropped 4 bases and J dropped 1 base, with 12 bases sitting between them. The CDR3 is made up of 15 amino acids. The germline CDR1 and CDR2 sequences are SGHRS and YFSETQ. The full variable domain, with the rest looked up from reference TRBV5-1 and TRBJ2-1, is KAGVTQTPRYLIKTRGQQVTLSCSPISGHRSVSWYQQTPGQGLQFLFEYFSETQRNKGNFPGRFSGRQFSNSRSEMNVSTLELGDSALYLCASSPRTGSYNEQFFGPGTRLTVL.

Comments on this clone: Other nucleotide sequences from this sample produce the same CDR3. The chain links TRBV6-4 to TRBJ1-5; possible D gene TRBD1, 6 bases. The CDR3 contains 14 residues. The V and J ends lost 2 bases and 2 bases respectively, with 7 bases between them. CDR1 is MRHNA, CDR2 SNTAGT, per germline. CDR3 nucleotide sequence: TGTGCCAGCAGTGACAGGGGGGGCAATCAGCCCCAGCATTTT. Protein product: CASSDRGGNQPQHF.

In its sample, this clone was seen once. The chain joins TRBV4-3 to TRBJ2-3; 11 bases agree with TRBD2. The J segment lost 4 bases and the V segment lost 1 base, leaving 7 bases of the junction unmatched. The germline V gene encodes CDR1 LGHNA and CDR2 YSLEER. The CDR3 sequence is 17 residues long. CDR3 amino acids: CASSQARTSGSADTQYF. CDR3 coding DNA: TGCGCCAGCAGCCAAGCCCGGACTAGCGGGTCGGCAGATACGCAGTATTTT.

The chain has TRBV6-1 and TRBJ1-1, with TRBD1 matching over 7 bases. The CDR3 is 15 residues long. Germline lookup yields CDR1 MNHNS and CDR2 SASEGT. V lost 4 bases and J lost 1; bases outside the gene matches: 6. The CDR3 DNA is TGTGCCAGCAGTGCGACAGGGTTCGCGAACACTGAAGCTTTCTTT. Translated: CASSATGFANTEAFF.

CDR3 sequence reads: CASSRRTSGAYEQYF. The CDR3 nucleotides are TGTGCCAGCAGTAGACGGACTAGCGGGGCCTACGAGCAGTACTTC. This chain uses TRBV27 with TRBJ2-7, with 12 bases that match TRBD2. Germline-derived CDR1 and CDR2 are MNHEY and SMNVEV (reference sequence). Trimming cost V 5 bases and J 2 bases; bases outside gene matches: 4. This CDR3 has 15 residues.

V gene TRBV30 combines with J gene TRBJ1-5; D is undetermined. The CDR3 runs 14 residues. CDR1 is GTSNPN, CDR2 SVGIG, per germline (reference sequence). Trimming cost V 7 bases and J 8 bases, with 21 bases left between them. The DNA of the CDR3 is TGTGCCTCCCTAAGGACGTCTAATTCTGAGCCCCAGCATTTT. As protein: CASLRTSNSEPQHF. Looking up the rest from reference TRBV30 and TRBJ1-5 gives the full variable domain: SQTIHQWPATLVQPVGSPLSLECTVEGTSNPNLYWYRQAAGRGLQLLFYSVGIGQISSEVPQNLSASRPQDRQFILSSKKLLLSDSGFYLCASLRTSNSEPQHFGDGTRLSIL.

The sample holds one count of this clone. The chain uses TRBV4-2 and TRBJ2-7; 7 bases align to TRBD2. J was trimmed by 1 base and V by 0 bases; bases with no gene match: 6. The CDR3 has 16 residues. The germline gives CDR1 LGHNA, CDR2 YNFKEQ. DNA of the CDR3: TGTGCCAGCAGCCAAGATGAGGCTAGCGGATCCTACGAGCAGTACTTC. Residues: CASSQDEASGSYEQYF.

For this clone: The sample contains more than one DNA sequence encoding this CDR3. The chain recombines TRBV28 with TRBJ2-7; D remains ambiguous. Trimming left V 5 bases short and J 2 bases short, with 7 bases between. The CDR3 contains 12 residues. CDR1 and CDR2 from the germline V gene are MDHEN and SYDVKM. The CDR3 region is CASSSGPYEQYF. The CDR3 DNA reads TGTGCCAGCAGTAGTGGCCCCTACGAGCAGTACTTC.

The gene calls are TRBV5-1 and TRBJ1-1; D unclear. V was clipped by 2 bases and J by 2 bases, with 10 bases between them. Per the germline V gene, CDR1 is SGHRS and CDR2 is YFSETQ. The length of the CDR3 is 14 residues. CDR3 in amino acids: CASSFYQTNTEAFF. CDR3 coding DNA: TGCGCCAGCAGCTTCTACCAGACCAACACTGAAGCTTTCTTT. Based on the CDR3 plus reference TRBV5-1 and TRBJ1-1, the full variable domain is KAGVTQTPRYLIKTRGQQVTLSCSPISGHRSVSWYQQTPGQGLQFLFEYFSETQRNKGNFPGRFSGRQFSNSRSEMNVSTLELGDSALYLCASSFYQTNTEAFFGQGTRLTVV.

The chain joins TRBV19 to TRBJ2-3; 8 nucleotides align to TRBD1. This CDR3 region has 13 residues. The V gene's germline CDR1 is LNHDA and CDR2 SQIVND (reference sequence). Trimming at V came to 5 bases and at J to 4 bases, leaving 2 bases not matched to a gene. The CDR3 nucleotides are TGTGCCAGTAGTCCAGGGGGCGCAGATACGCAGTATTTT. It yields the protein CASSPGGADTQYF.

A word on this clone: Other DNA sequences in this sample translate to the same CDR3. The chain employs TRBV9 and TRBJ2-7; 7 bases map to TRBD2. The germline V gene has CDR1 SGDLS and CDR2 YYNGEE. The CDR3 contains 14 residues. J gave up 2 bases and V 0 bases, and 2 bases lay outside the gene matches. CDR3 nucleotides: TGTGCCAGCAGCGTAGGGCTAGCGGCCTACGAGCAGTACTTC. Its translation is CASSVGLAAYEQYF.

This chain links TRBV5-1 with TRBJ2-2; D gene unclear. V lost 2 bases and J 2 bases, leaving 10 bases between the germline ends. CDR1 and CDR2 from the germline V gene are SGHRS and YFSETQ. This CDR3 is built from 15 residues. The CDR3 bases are TGCGCCAGCAGCTTAAGGGTCCGAAACACCGGGGAGCTGTTTTTT. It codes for CASSLRVRNTGELFF.

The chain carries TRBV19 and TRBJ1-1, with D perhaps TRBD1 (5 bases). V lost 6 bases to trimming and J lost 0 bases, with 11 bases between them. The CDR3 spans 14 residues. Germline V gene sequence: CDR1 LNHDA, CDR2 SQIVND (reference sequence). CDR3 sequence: CASSLGAMNTEAFF. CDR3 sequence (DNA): TGTGCCAGTAGCCTAGGGGCGATGAACACTGAAGCTTTCTTT.

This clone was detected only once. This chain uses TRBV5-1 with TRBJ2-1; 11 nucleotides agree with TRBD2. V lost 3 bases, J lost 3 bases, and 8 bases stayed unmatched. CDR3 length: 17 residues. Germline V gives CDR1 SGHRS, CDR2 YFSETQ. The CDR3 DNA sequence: TGCGCCAGCAGCTGGGGACTAGCGGAAGGTATCTACAATGAGCAGTTCTTC. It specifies CASSWGLAEGIYNEQFF.

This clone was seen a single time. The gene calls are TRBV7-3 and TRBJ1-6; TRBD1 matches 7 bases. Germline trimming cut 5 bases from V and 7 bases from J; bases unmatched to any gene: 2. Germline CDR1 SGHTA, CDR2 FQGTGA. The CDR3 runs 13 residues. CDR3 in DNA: TGTGCCAGCAGCATGGACAGGAATTCACCCCTCCACTTT. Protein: CASSMDRNSPLHF.

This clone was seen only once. The CDR3 here is CASSTQGQYYGYTF. The CDR3 coding sequence is TGTGCCAGCAGTACCCAAGGACAGTACTATGGCTACACCTTC. The V and J genes are TRBV28 and TRBJ1-2, with D possibly TRBD1 on 6 matching bases. CDR3 length: 14 amino acids. CDR1 is MDHEN and CDR2 is SYDVKM in the germline V gene. The V end lost 5 bases, the J end lost 3 bases, and 13 bases lay between the germline ends.

Here the CDR3 DNA reads TGTGCCAGTAGGTTAGGGGCAGGGGAACAGCCCCAGCATTTT. It is translated as CASRLGAGEQPQHF. The V gene is TRBV19, the J gene TRBJ1-5; a weak D match, TRBD1 (6 bases). CDR3 length equals 14 residues. Germline V gives CDR1 LNHDA, CDR2 SQIVND (reference sequence). V was trimmed by 6 bases and J by 7 bases, leaving 16 bases between them.